Each of the 5 T cell receptor beta chains below was sequenced from the same sample in a study of blood T cell repertoires in COVID-19. The repertoire was sequenced with immunoSEQ multiplex PCR; TCRdb's copy has only in-frame clones and lacks some. Counted here are a few hundred thousand clones, roughly 86% occurring once; the ten biggest clones make up approximately 7.8%. The sample taken for sequencing was peripheral blood. All receptors derive from a woman between 50 and 59 years old who had recovered from COVID-19.

The rearrangement joins TRBV28 to TRBJ2-3; 8 bases map to TRBD2. Trimming cost V 10 bases and J 9 bases; bases outside gene matches: 15. This CDR3 has 14 amino acids. The V gene's germline CDR1 is MDHEN and CDR2 SYDVKM. The CDR3 region has the DNA TGTGCCACCGCTGTTTTCCTAGCGGGTGGAACGCAGTATTTT. Its protein product is CATAVFLAGGTQYF.

J is TRBJ2-3 and V is TRBV5-5; D is unresolved. V was pared by 5 bases and J by 5 bases, with 18 bases between. The CDR3 spans 15 residues. Germline V gene lookup returns CDR1 SGHKS and CDR2 YYEKEE (reference sequence). The CDR3 loop reads CASSPSVRLEDTQYF. The CDR3 bases are TGTGCCAGCAGTCCAAGCGTACGCCTAGAAGATACGCAGTATTTT. The complete variable domain, with remaining parts taken from reference TRBV5-5 and TRBJ2-3, reads DAGVTQSPTHLIKTRGQQVTLRCSPISGHKSVSWYQQVLGQGPQFIFQYYEKEERGRGNFPDRFSARQFPNYSSELNVNALLLGDSALYLCASSPSVRLEDTQYFGPGTRLTVL.

Only a few counts were recorded for this clone. This chain uses TRBV3-1 (or the pseudogene TRBV3-2) with TRBJ2-7, with 10 positions matching TRBD1. Per germline, CDR1 LGHDT and CDR2 YNNKEL (reference sequence). The CDR3 contains 13 residues. V lost 6 bases and J lost 5; bases outside the gene matches: 4. The DNA for the CDR3 is TGTGCCAGCAGTCGGGACAGGGGTGACGAGCAGTACTTC. Translating gives CASSRDRGDEQYF.

This rearrangement joins TRBV30 to TRBJ1-5, with 7 bases lining up with TRBD1. The V gene end was trimmed by 3 bases and the J gene end by 3 bases; junction bases not matched to a gene: 2. Per germline, CDR1 GTSNPN and CDR2 SVGIG (reference sequence). The CDR3 consists of 13 residues. The CDR3: CAWRQGFNQPQHF. CDR3 nucleotide sequence: TGTGCCTGGAGACAGGGGTTCAATCAGCCCCAGCATTTT. Together with reference TRBV30 and TRBJ1-5, the CDR3 gives the full variable domain: SQTIHQWPATLVQPVGSPLSLECTVEGTSNPNLYWYRQAAGRGLQLLFYSVGIGQISSEVPQNLSASRPQDRQFILSSKKLLLSDSGFYLCAWRQGFNQPQHFGDGTRLSIL.

The V and J genes are TRBV7-2 and TRBJ2-4; 12 bases map to TRBD2. The ends lost 5 bases at V and 8 bases at J; junction bases unmatched: 10. The CDR3 loop spans 16 amino acids. Per germline, CDR1 SGHTA and CDR2 FQGNSA. CDR3: CASSQELAGGRDIQYF. In DNA, the CDR3 is TGTGCCAGCAGCCAAGAACTAGCGGGGGGCCGAGACATTCAGTACTTC.